This TCR beta chain was retrieved from a study of T cell repertoires in ileal Crohn's disease. The CDR3 covers 15 residues. The germline V gene has CDR1 MNHEY and CDR2 SVGAGI. Between the trimmed V and J ends, which lost 2 bases and 0 bases, there was a span of 10 bases. Profiling relied on immunoSEQ multiplex PCR, and the TCRdb table lists in-frame clones only, not all of them. Of about 7,200 clones in the sample, around 84% were seen once. The sample was ileal tissue. The V call is TRBV6-5, the J call TRBJ2-5, with D maybe TRBD1 (5 bases). This TCR came from an adult with Crohn's disease. Here the CDR3 reads CASSYTQGYQETQYF. Here the CDR3 DNA reads TGTGCCAGCAGTTACACCCAGGGTTACCAAGAGACCCAGTACTTC.